These 9 T cell receptor beta chains were sequenced from one sample in a study of T cells after yellow fever vaccination. TCRdb re-derived calls from the 5' RACE reads in MiXCR, one entry per CDR3 protein. The sample yields 30,000 to 35,000 distinct CDR3 sequences, less than 8% seen once. The specimen comprised PBMCs, either bulk or a sorted T-cell subset (CD4+, CD8+, memory, or dextramer-sorted; not recorded which), sampled on the day of the first yellow fever vaccination. These receptors were taken from a man between 18 and 29 years old who received the YFV17D yellow fever vaccine.

This clonotype has only a few counts. The V gene is TRBV6-2 or TRBV6-3, the J gene TRBJ2-1, with D perhaps being TRBD1 or TRBD2 (5 bases each). This CDR3 contains 15 residues. V lost 5 bases to trimming and J lost 2 bases, with 13 bases between them. In germline, CDR1 is MNHEY, CDR2 SVGEGT. The CDR3 DNA reads as TGTGCCAGCAGTCCCTGGGACGTGGCCTACAATGAGCAGTTCTTC. Encoded protein: CASSPWDVAYNEQFF.

Regarding this clonotype: A read error may explain this, as a much larger clone is one base away. The chain combines TRBV10-3 with TRBJ2-3; TRBD1 matches at 11 bases. CDR1 is ENHRY and CDR2 is SYGVKD in the germline V gene. Losses at the gene ends were 4 bases for V and 4 bases for J; bases not matched to a gene: 4. CDR3 length: 15 amino acids. Here the CDR3 reads CAISVGTGGADTQYF. The CDR3 DNA sequence: TGTGCCATCAGTGTAGGGACAGGGGGGGCAGATACGCAGTATTTT.

This clonotype was observed at least ten times. The chain is built from TRBV12-3 or TRBV12-4 and TRBJ2-1; 10 bases fit TRBD2. J gave up 7 bases and V 6 bases, and 9 bases lay outside the gene matches. The CDR3 consists of 15 residues. The DNA of the CDR3 is TGTGCCAGCAGCCCTCGACTAGCGGGCCGGAATGAGCAGTTCTTC. Its protein is CASSPRLAGRNEQFF.

The chain couples TRBV12-3 or TRBV12-4 to TRBJ1-6; the match to TRBD1 covers 9 bases. Trimming at V came to 6 bases and at J to 9 bases, leaving 12 bases not matched to a gene. The CDR3 loop spans 16 amino acids. CDR3 sequence reads: CASSFGGGTGRSPLHF. DNA for the CDR3: TGTGCCAGCAGCTTTGGGGGTGGGACAGGGCGTTCACCCCTCCACTTT.

This clonotype was seen repeatedly, ten times or more. The rearrangement links TRBV6-5 to TRBJ1-1; 8 bases line up with TRBD1. CDR3 length: 16 amino acids. The V gene's germline CDR1 is MNHEY and CDR2 SVGAGI. V shed 0 bases and J 5 bases; nucleotides not matched to a gene: 8. CDR3 loop: CASSYSAGGQGTEAFF. The CDR3 DNA reads TGTGCCAGCAGTTACTCGGCAGGGGGCCAGGGAACTGAAGCTTTCTTT.

The table lists this clonotype with many counts. The chain carries TRBV5-4 and TRBJ2-2, with 9 bases identical to TRBD2. Germline V gene data show CDR1 as SGHNT and CDR2 as YYREEE (reference sequence). The CDR3 loop spans 15 amino acids. V shed 4 bases, J shed 3 bases, and the junction held 4 bases outside the gene matches. The CDR3 sequence is CASSLAGTYTGELFF. The CDR3, as DNA: TGTGCCAGCAGCCTAGCGGGGACCTACACCGGGGAGCTGTTTTTT.

Ten or more counts support this clonotype. The chain couples TRBV20-1 to TRBJ2-5; a weak D match, TRBD2 (7 bases). The CDR3 contains 15 residues. Germline values: CDR1 DFQATT, CDR2 SNEGSKA (reference sequence). The V and J ends lost 5 bases and 4 bases respectively, with 20 bases between them. CDR3 in DNA: TGCAGTGCTCCCCGAGGGGGGGGCCGGGCAGAGACCCAGTACTTC. It is translated as CSAPRGGGRAETQYF.

A few counts support this clonotype. The gene calls are TRBV7-2 and TRBJ2-5; D ambiguous. V lost 5 bases and J lost 4, with 11 bases in between. The CDR3 is 13 residues long. Germline-derived CDR1 and CDR2 are SGHTA and FQGNSA. The CDR3 DNA is TGTGCCAGCAGCATTTACAGATCAGAGACCCAGTACTTC. Amino acid sequence: CASSIYRSETQYF.

The chain joins TRBV2 to TRBJ1-1; TRBD1 might be the D (5 bases). The germline gives CDR1 SNHLY, CDR2 FYNNEI. The CDR3 contains 13 residues. V was shortened by 8 bases and J by 1 base, with 11 bases between the two germline ends. CDR3 bases: TGTGCCAGCCGGGGGAACAGGAACACTGAAGCTTTCTTT. Its translation: CASRGNRNTEAFF.